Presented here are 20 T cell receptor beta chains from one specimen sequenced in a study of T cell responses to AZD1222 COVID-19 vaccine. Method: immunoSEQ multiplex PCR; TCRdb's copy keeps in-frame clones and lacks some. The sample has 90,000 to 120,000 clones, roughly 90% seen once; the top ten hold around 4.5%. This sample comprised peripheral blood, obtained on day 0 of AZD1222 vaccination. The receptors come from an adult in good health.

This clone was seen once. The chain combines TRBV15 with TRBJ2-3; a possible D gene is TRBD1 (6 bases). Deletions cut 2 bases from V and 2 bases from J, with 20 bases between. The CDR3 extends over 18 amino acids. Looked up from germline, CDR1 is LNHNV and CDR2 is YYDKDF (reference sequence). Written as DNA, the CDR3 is TGTGCCACCAGCAGATCGCCTTTTGGACAGCCCTCCACAGATACGCAGTATTTT. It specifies CATSRSPFGQPSTDTQYF.

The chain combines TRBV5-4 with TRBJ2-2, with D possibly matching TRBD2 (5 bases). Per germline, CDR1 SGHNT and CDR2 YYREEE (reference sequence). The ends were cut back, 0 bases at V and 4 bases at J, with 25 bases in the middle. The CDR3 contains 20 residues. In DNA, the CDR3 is TGTGCCAGCAGCTTGGGGCCGGGGTCAAACCGACTCCCCATCACCGGGGAGCTGTTTTTT. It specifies CASSLGPGSNRLPITGELFF.

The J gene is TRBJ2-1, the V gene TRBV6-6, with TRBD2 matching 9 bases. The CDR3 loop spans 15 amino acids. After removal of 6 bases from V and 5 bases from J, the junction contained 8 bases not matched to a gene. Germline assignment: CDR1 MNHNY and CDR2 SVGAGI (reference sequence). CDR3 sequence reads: CASRRSGGRNNEQFF. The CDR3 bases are TGTGCCAGCAGACGAAGCGGGGGGAGAAACAATGAGCAGTTCTTC.

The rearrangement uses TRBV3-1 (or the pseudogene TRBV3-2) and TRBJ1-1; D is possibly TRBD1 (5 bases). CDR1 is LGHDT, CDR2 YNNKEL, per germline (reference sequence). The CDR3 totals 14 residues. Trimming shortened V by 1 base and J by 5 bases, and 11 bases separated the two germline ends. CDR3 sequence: CASSQGGAITEAFF. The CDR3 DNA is TGTGCCAGCAGCCAAGGAGGGGCGATAACTGAAGCTTTCTTT.

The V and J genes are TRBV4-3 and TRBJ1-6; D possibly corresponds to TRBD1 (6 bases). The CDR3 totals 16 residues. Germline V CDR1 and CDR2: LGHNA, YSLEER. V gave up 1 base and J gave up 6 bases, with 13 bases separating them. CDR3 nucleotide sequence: TGCGCCAGCAGCCAAGTCCCCGGGACAAGTAATTCACCCCTCCACTTT. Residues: CASSQVPGTSNSPLHF.

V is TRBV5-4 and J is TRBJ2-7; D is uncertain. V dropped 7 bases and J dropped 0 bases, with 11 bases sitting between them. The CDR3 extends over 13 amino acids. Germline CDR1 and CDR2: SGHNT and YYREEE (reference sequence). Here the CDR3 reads CASLPRSSYEQYF. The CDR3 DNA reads TGTGCCAGCCTGCCTCGGAGCTCCTACGAGCAGTACTTC. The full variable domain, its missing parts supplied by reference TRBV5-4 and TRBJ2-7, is ETGVTQSPTHLIKTRGQQVTLRCSSQSGHNTVSWYQQALGQGPQFIFQYYREEENGRGNFPPRFSGLQFPNYSSELNVNALELDDSALYLCASLPRSSYEQYFGPGTRLTVT.

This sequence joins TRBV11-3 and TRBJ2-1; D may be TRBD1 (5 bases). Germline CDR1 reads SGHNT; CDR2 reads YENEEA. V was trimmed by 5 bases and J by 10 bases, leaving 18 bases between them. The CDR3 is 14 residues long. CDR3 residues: CASSPGRLGAEQFF. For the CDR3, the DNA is TGTGCCAGCAGCCCCGGGCGGTTAGGGGCCGAGCAGTTCTTC.

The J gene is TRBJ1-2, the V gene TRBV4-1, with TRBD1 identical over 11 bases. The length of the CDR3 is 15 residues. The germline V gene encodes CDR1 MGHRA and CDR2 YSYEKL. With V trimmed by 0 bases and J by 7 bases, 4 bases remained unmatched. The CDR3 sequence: CASSQEGQGGGGYTF. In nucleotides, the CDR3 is TGCGCCAGCAGCCAAGAGGGACAGGGGGGAGGTGGCTACACCTTC.

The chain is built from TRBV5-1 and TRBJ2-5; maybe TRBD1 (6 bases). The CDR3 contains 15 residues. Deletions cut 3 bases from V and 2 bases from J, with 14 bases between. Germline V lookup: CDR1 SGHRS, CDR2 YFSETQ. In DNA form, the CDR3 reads TGCGCCAGCAGCTCACAGGGAGCGCGACAAGAGACCCAGTACTTC. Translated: CASSSQGARQETQYF.

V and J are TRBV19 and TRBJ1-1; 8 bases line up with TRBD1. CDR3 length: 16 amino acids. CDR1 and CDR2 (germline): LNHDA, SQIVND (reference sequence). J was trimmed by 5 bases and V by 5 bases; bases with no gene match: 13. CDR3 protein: CASSRRRQGTGTEAFF. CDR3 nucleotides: TGTGCCAGTAGTCGTCGCCGACAGGGGACGGGGACTGAAGCTTTCTTT.

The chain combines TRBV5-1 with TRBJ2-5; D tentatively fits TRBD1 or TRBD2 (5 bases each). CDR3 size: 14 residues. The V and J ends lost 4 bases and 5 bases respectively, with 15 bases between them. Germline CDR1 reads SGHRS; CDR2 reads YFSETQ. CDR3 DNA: TGCGCCAGCAGCGGGGGTTCCCTAGGGGAGACCCAGTACTTC. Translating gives CASSGGSLGETQYF.

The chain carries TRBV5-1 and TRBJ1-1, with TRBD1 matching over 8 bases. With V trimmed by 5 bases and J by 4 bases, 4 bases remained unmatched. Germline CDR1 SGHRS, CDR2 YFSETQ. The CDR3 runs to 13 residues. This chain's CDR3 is CASRPQGGTEAFF. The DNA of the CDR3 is TGCGCCAGCAGGCCACAGGGGGGCACTGAAGCTTTCTTT.

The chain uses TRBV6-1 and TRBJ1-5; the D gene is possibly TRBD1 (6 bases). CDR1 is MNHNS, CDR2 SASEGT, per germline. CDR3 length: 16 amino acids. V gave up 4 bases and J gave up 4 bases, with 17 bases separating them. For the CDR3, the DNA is TGTGCCAGCAGTGGCTTTCTGGCAGGGGTAAATCAGCCCCAGCATTTT. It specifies CASSGFLAGVNQPQHF.

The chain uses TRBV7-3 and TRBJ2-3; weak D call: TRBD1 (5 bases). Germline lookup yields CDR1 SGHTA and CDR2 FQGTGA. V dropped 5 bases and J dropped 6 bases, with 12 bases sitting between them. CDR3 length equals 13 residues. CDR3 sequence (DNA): TGTGCCAGCAGCATGCTAGGGGTGGATACGCAGTATTTT. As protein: CASSMLGVDTQYF.

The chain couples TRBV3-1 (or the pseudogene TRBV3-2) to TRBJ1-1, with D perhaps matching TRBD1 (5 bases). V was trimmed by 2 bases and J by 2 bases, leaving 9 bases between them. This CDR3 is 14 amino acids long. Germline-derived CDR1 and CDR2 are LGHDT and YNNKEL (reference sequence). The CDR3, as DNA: TGTGCCAGCAGCCAACGGGACGGAAACACTGAAGCTTTCTTT. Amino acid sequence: CASSQRDGNTEAFF.

The CDR3 loop is CASSQDWDRTYNEQFF. Written as DNA, the CDR3 is TGTGCCAGCAGCCAAGATTGGGACAGAACCTACAATGAGCAGTTCTTC. The chain has TRBV14 and TRBJ2-1; 7 nucleotides align to TRBD1. Germline V gene data show CDR1 as SGHDN and CDR2 as FVKESK. The CDR3 is 16 residues long. J was trimmed by 2 bases and V by 0 bases; bases with no gene match: 4.

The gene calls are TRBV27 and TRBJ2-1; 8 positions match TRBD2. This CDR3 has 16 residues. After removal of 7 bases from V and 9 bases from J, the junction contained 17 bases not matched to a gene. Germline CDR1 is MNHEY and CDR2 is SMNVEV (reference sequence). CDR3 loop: CASTRGRAGVSSEQFF. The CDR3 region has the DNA TGTGCCAGCACCCGAGGGCGAGCGGGAGTATCAAGTGAGCAGTTCTTC.

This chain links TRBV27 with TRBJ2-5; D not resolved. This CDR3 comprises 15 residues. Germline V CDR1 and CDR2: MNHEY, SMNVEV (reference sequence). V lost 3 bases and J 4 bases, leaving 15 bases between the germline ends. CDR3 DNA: TGTGCCAGCAGTTTCGCCAGCAGTTTCCGAGAGACCCAGTACTTC. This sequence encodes CASSFASSFRETQYF.

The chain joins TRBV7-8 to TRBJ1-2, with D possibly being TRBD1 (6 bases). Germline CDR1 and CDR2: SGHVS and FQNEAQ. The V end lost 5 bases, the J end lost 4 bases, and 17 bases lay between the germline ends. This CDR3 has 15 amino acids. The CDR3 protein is CASSMDRLERYGYTF. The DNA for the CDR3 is TGTGCCAGCAGCATGGACAGATTGGAACGCTATGGCTACACCTTC.

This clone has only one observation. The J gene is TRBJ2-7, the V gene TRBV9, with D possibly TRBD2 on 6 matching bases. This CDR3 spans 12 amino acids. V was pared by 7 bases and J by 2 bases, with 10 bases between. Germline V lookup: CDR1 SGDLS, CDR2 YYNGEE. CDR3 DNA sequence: TGTGCCAGCGGGGGAGGCCCCTACGAGCAGTACTTC. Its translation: CASGGGPYEQYF.